The rows below give T cell receptor beta chains drawn from one sample of a study of cytomegalovirus exposure and HLA in healthy donors. TCRdb keeps only in-frame clones here, not all; method: immunoSEQ multiplex PCR. This sample yields more than 90,000 clones, of which roughly 74% are seen a single time; about 1.9% belongs to the top ten. Sequencing was carried out using PBMCs. The receptor source for this set is a woman aged 40 to 55 in good health and CMV-seronegative. Both conserved end residues are part of each CDR3. The D gene is left open where the match is weak. Size is stated for part of the rows, as once, few or many counts, or as a class when the clone is expanded.

d_gene: TRBD1; v_gene: TRBV27; j_gene: TRBJ2-1; abundance: .; CDR3aa: CASSLLTGVAYNEQFF; CDR3nt: TGTGCCAGCAGTCTCCTGACAGGGGTGGCCTACAATGAGCAGTTCTTC
d_gene: .; v_gene: TRBV18; j_gene: TRBJ2-3; abundance: few; CDR3aa: CASSPDTRTDTQYF; CDR3nt: TGTGCCAGCTCACCAGACACCCGTACTGATACGCAGTATTTT
d_gene: .; v_gene: TRBV7-9; j_gene: TRBJ1-1; abundance: once; CDR3aa: CASSLGGGGNTEAFF; CDR3nt: TGTGCCAGCAGCTTAGGGGGAGGGGGAAACACTGAAGCTTTCTTT
d_gene: TRBD2; v_gene: TRBV7-7; j_gene: TRBJ2-1; abundance: .; CDR3aa: CASSPGTSGPYNEQFF; CDR3nt: TGTGCTAGCAGCCCCGGGACTAGTGGGCCCTACAATGAGCAGTTCTTC
d_gene: .; v_gene: TRBV6-1; j_gene: TRBJ2-1; abundance: .; CDR3aa: CASSEARLGARTYNEQFF; CDR3nt: TGTGCCAGCAGTGAAGCGCGTCTTGGGGCCCGGACCTACAATGAGCAGTTCTTC
d_gene: TRBD1; v_gene: TRBV6-5; j_gene: TRBJ1-6; abundance: .; CDR3aa: CASSRQGYNSPLHF; CDR3nt: TGTGCCAGCAGTCGACAGGGTTATAATTCACCCCTCCACTTT
d_gene: .; v_gene: TRBV5-1; j_gene: TRBJ2-1; abundance: .; CDR3aa: CASSFTGLEVNEQFF; CDR3nt: TGCGCCAGCAGCTTTACAGGGCTCGAAGTCAATGAGCAGTTCTTC
d_gene: TRBD2; v_gene: TRBV4-1; j_gene: TRBJ2-1; abundance: .; CDR3aa: CASHGGDYNEQFF; CDR3nt: TGCGCCAGCCACGGGGGGGACTACAATGAGCAGTTCTTC
d_gene: TRBD1; v_gene: TRBV29-1; j_gene: TRBJ2-7; abundance: once; CDR3aa: CSAGQGASYEQYF; CDR3nt: TGCAGCGCCGGACAGGGGGCTTCCTACGAGCAGTACTTC
d_gene: TRBD1; v_gene: TRBV6-6; j_gene: TRBJ2-1; abundance: .; CDR3aa: CASSYGIAGGGEQFF; CDR3nt: TGTGCCAGCAGTTACGGAATAGCAGGGGGTGGCGAGCAGTTCTTC
d_gene: .; v_gene: TRBV21-1; j_gene: TRBJ1-3; abundance: .; CDR3aa: CAYRGPGNTIYF; CDR3nt: TGTGCTTACAGGGGGCCCGGAAACACCATATATTTT
d_gene: .; v_gene: TRBV7-9; j_gene: TRBJ2-2; abundance: .; CDR3aa: CASSNQANYGELFF; CDR3nt: TGTGCCAGCAGCAACCAGGCTAATTATGGGGAGCTGTTTTTT
d_gene: .; v_gene: TRBV21-1; j_gene: TRBJ2-1; abundance: .; CDR3aa: CASSKAVGLAGGPWRNEQFF; CDR3nt: TGTGCCAGCAGCAAAGCTGTAGGACTAGCGGGAGGGCCGTGGCGGAATGAGCAGTTCTTC
d_gene: .; v_gene: TRBV29-1; j_gene: TRBJ1-1; abundance: .; CDR3aa: CSVLEMNTEAFF; CDR3nt: TGCAGCGTTCTGGAGATGAACACTGAAGCTTTCTTT
d_gene: .; v_gene: TRBV5-1; j_gene: TRBJ2-1; abundance: .; CDR3aa: CASSEGTVGKQFF; CDR3nt: TGCGCCAGCAGCGAAGGGACTGTTGGGAAGCAGTTCTTC
d_gene: .; v_gene: TRBV7-6; j_gene: TRBJ2-1; abundance: .; CDR3aa: CASSHRGAVDEQFF; CDR3nt: TGTGCCAGCAGCCACCGGGGGGCCGTCGATGAGCAGTTCTTC
d_gene: .; v_gene: TRBV27; j_gene: TRBJ2-2; abundance: once; CDR3aa: CASSLGPTNTGELFF; CDR3nt: TGTGCCAGCAGTTTAGGGCCAACGAACACCGGGGAGCTGTTTTTT
d_gene: .; v_gene: TRBV4-2; j_gene: TRBJ2-3; abundance: few; CDR3aa: CASSAQTDTQYF; CDR3nt: TGTGCCAGCAGCGCTCAGACAGATACGCAGTATTTT
d_gene: TRBD1; v_gene: TRBV19; j_gene: TRBJ2-6; abundance: .; CDR3aa: CASSIQDRGSGANVLTF; CDR3nt: TGTGCCAGTAGTATCCAGGACAGGGGCTCTGGGGCCAACGTCCTGACTTTC
d_gene: .; v_gene: TRBV5-1; j_gene: TRBJ1-1; abundance: .; CDR3aa: CASSLGRASEAFF; CDR3nt: TGCGCCAGCAGCTTGGGCAGGGCATCTGAAGCTTTCTTT
d_gene: .; v_gene: TRBV19; j_gene: TRBJ1-1; abundance: .; CDR3aa: CASSMRRNTEAFF; CDR3nt: TGTGCCAGTAGTATGAGGAGGAACACTGAAGCTTTCTTT
d_gene: TRBD1; v_gene: TRBV7-9; j_gene: TRBJ2-5; abundance: few; CDR3aa: CSSSFTGVGETQYF; CDR3nt: TGTTCCAGCAGCTTCACAGGGGTTGGAGAGACCCAGTACTTC
d_gene: TRBD1; v_gene: TRBV6-5; j_gene: TRBJ2-7; abundance: .; CDR3aa: CASSYDRGEWSEQYF; CDR3nt: TGTGCCAGCAGCTACGACAGGGGGGAGTGGAGCGAGCAGTACTTC
d_gene: .; v_gene: TRBV19; j_gene: TRBJ1-4; abundance: .; CDR3aa: CASSIQSRGRGEKLFF; CDR3nt: TGTGCCAGTAGTATTCAGTCGCGGGGGCGAGGCGAAAAACTGTTTTTT
d_gene: .; v_gene: TRBV6-5; j_gene: TRBJ1-4; abundance: .; CDR3aa: CASRSVNEKLFF; CDR3nt: TGTGCCAGCAGGAGCGTCAATGAAAAACTGTTTTTT
d_gene: TRBD2; v_gene: TRBV19; j_gene: TRBJ2-1; abundance: .; CDR3aa: CASSLTGTSANEQFF; CDR3nt: TGTGCCAGTAGTCTTACCGGGACTAGCGCAAATGAGCAGTTCTTC
d_gene: .; v_gene: TRBV6-6; j_gene: TRBJ2-7; abundance: .; CDR3aa: CASRGSGISSYEQYF; CDR3nt: TGTGCCAGCAGAGGTAGCGGTATCTCCTCCTACGAGCAGTACTTC
d_gene: TRBD2; v_gene: TRBV15; j_gene: TRBJ2-2; abundance: .; CDR3aa: CATSREDLAGGSGELFF; CDR3nt: TGTGCCACCAGCAGAGAAGATCTAGCGGGAGGGAGCGGGGAGCTGTTTTTT
d_gene: TRBD2; v_gene: TRBV5-1; j_gene: TRBJ2-7; abundance: few; CDR3aa: CASSLNLAGVEQYF; CDR3nt: TGCGCCAGCAGCTTGAACCTAGCGGGAGTGGAGCAGTACTTC
d_gene: .; v_gene: TRBV7-9; j_gene: TRBJ1-2; abundance: .; CDR3aa: CASSPSAESYGYTF; CDR3nt: TGTGCCAGCAGCCCCTCGGCGGAGTCGTATGGCTACACCTTC
d_gene: TRBD2; v_gene: TRBV27; j_gene: TRBJ2-7; abundance: .; CDR3aa: CASSGGAGVAGGYEQYF; CDR3nt: TGTGCCAGCAGTGGGGGAGCAGGGGTAGCGGGAGGTTACGAGCAGTACTTC
d_gene: .; v_gene: TRBV9; j_gene: TRBJ2-7; abundance: once; CDR3aa: CASRLYHSYEQYF; CDR3nt: TGTGCCAGCAGACTCTACCACTCCTACGAGCAGTACTTC
d_gene: TRBD2; v_gene: TRBV7-3; j_gene: TRBJ2-5; abundance: .; CDR3aa: CASSPQGSGSLETQYF; CDR3nt: TGTGCCAGCAGCCCTCAAGGCAGCGGGAGTTTAGAGACCCAGTACTTC
d_gene: TRBD1; v_gene: TRBV19; j_gene: TRBJ1-4; abundance: .; CDR3aa: CASSVSGTGAEKLFF; CDR3nt: TGTGCCAGTAGTGTCTCCGGGACAGGAGCGGAAAAACTGTTTTTT
d_gene: TRBD1; v_gene: TRBV6-5; j_gene: TRBJ2-7; abundance: .; CDR3aa: CASSDIQGDEQYF; CDR3nt: TGTGCCAGCAGTGACATTCAGGGGGATGAGCAGTACTTC
d_gene: .; v_gene: TRBV9; j_gene: TRBJ2-1; abundance: .; CDR3aa: CASSVVGGAPDNEQFF; CDR3nt: TGTGCCAGCAGCGTAGTGGGTGGGGCACCGGACAATGAGCAGTTCTTC
d_gene: .; v_gene: TRBV7-9; j_gene: TRBJ2-5; abundance: .; CDR3aa: CSSRSGESGREETQYF; CDR3nt: TGTTCCAGCCGTTCCGGTGAGAGTGGGCGCGAGGAGACCCAGTACTTC
d_gene: TRBD1; v_gene: TRBV28; j_gene: TRBJ1-1; abundance: .; CDR3aa: CASSFRDRSVGSTEAFF; CDR3nt: TGTGCCAGCAGTTTCCGGGACAGGTCCGTCGGTAGCACTGAAGCTTTCTTT
d_gene: .; v_gene: TRBV10-2; j_gene: TRBJ2-6; abundance: few; CDR3aa: CASSGTEVSGANVLTF; CDR3nt: TGCGCCAGCAGTGGGACAGAGGTTTCTGGGGCCAACGTCCTGACTTTC
d_gene: TRBD1; v_gene: TRBV19; j_gene: TRBJ1-6; abundance: once; CDR3aa: CATSTETGSSPLHF; CDR3nt: TGTGCCACCTCGACGGAGACAGGGTCCTCACCCCTCCACTTT
d_gene: .; v_gene: TRBV9; j_gene: TRBJ2-6; abundance: .; CDR3aa: CASSVGAGSFSGANVLTF; CDR3nt: TGTGCCAGCAGCGTAGGGGCAGGGTCCTTCTCTGGGGCCAACGTCCTGACTTTC
d_gene: .; v_gene: TRBV2; j_gene: TRBJ2-7; abundance: .; CDR3aa: CASSGSGWAHEQYF; CDR3nt: TGTGCCAGCAGTGGATCAGGGTGGGCGCACGAGCAGTACTTC
d_gene: .; v_gene: TRBV7-9; j_gene: TRBJ2-7; abundance: .; CDR3aa: CASSPSSVAGEQYF; CDR3nt: TGTGCCAGCAGCCCGAGTAGTGTCGCAGGCGAGCAGTACTTC
d_gene: TRBD2; v_gene: TRBV2; j_gene: TRBJ2-7; abundance: few; CDR3aa: CASRGLAGAPTSIEQYF; CDR3nt: TGTGCCAGCAGGGGACTAGCGGGAGCTCCGACCTCGATCGAGCAGTACTTC
d_gene: .; v_gene: TRBV11-2; j_gene: TRBJ1-6; abundance: .; CDR3aa: CASSLALGQLLSPLHF; CDR3nt: TGTGCCAGCAGCTTAGCTCTGGGGCAGCTCCTTTCACCCCTCCACTTT
d_gene: TRBD1; v_gene: TRBV30; j_gene: TRBJ2-2; abundance: few; CDR3aa: CAWSAPSKAVTLWGQGAETGELFF; CDR3nt: TGTGCCTGGAGTGCCCCTTCTAAAGCTGTAACATTGTGGGGACAGGGGGCAGAGACCGGGGAGCTGTTTTTT
d_gene: TRBD1; v_gene: TRBV11-3; j_gene: TRBJ2-1; abundance: once; CDR3aa: CASSPGTGEKGAGALFF; CDR3nt: TGTGCCAGCAGCCCAGGGACAGGGGAAAAGGGAGCGGGGGCCCTGTTCTTC
d_gene: .; v_gene: TRBV6-5; j_gene: TRBJ1-1; abundance: .; CDR3aa: CATGSEAAGITEAFF; CDR3nt: TGTGCCACGGGGTCAGAGGCCGCGGGGATCACTGAAGCTTTCTTT
d_gene: .; v_gene: TRBV21-1; j_gene: TRBJ2-7; abundance: few; CDR3aa: CASSKVAAYEQYF; CDR3nt: TGTGCCAGCAGCAAAGTAGCGGCCTACGAGCAGTACTTC
d_gene: TRBD1; v_gene: TRBV19; j_gene: TRBJ1-4; abundance: .; CDR3aa: CASSIGDRDRNEKLFF; CDR3nt: TGTGCCAGTAGTATAGGGGACAGGGATCGCAATGAAAAACTGTTTTTT
d_gene: .; v_gene: TRBV2; j_gene: TRBJ2-3; abundance: .; CDR3aa: CASSEEGQDTQYF; CDR3nt: TGTGCCAGCAGTGAAGAGGGGCAAGATACGCAGTATTTT
d_gene: .; v_gene: TRBV7-2; j_gene: TRBJ2-7; abundance: .; CDR3aa: CASRWTGAYEQYF; CDR3nt: TGTGCCAGCAGATGGACTGGAGCCTACGAGCAGTACTTC
d_gene: .; v_gene: TRBV6-5; j_gene: TRBJ1-1; abundance: .; CDR3aa: CAGASRKGTEAFF; CDR3nt: TGTGCCGGGGCCTCCAGGAAGGGTACTGAAGCTTTCTTT